A single T cell receptor beta chain is shown here with its context. Its matching antigen is unknown. This sample stems from a study of PD-L1 blockade in urothelial cancer. Overall study results and limits: Pretreatment clonality of the blood TCR repertoire below the median was predictive of superior survival.

What went into each PCR as a spike was synthetic TCR analog templates. Here immunoSEQ multiplex PCR was the method, and the copy in TCRdb shows in-frame clones only, minus some. In the table there are about 53,000 clones, roughly nine tenths of which are singletons. The time point was: pretreatment peripheral blood. CDR3 length equals 17 residues. The V end was cut by 2 bases, the J end by 5 bases, with 18 bases between. Looked up from germline, CDR1 is LGHNA and CDR2 is YNFKEQ. The input for sequencing was PBMCs, taken around atezolizumab (anti-PD-L1) treatment. This sequence joins TRBV4-2 and TRBJ2-2; weak D call: TRBD2 (6 bases). This receptor was identified in an older woman with urothelial cancer. CDR3 amino acids: CASSQLGGVLRTGELFF. The CDR3 DNA sequence: TGTGCCAGCAGCCAACTTGGAGGGGTTTTAAGAACCGGGGAGCTGTTTTTT.